These 18 T cell receptor beta chains originate from one sample sequenced in a study of identical twins. TCRdb passed the 5' RACE reads through MiXCR, listing each CDR3 protein once. The sample contains 550,000 to 700,000 distinct CDR3 sequences, around 20% of which appear only once. The sample also formed part of further work on T cells expressing NK-cell markers.

The specimen was PBMCs. Receptors were obtained from a woman aged 18-35 years in good health.

This clonotype was observed a handful of times. V gene TRBV20-1 combines with J gene TRBJ2-3, with TRBD2 matching 9 bases. Trimming removed 3 bases from V and 0 bases from J; junction bases left unmatched: 1. The CDR3 sequence is 14 residues long. Germline assignment: CDR1 DFQATT and CDR2 SNEGSKA (reference sequence). This CDR3 reads CSASTSGSTDTQYF. The CDR3 DNA reads TGCAGTGCTAGCACTAGCGGGAGCACAGATACGCAGTATTTT.

This clonotype appeared a few times. This sequence joins TRBV30 and TRBJ1-5, with no clear D. The CDR3 is 13 residues long. The germline V and J ends were trimmed by 0 bases and 7 bases, with 10 bases remaining between them. Looked up from germline, CDR1 is GTSNPN and CDR2 is SVGIG (reference sequence). As DNA, the CDR3 is TGTGCCTGGAGTGTCGTGGGTGGCCAGCCCCAGCATTTT. Translating gives CAWSVVGGQPQHF.

J is TRBJ2-7 and V is TRBV6-5; 7 bases fit TRBD1. The junction had 5 bases not matched to a gene; V was cut back by 0 bases and J by 3 bases. The CDR3 covers 15 residues. The germline CDR1 and CDR2 sequences are MNHEY and SVGAGI. CDR3 in amino acids: CASSYSTGASYEQYF. In DNA form, the CDR3 reads TGTGCCAGCAGTTACTCCACAGGGGCTAGCTACGAGCAGTACTTC.

The chain recombines TRBV2 with TRBJ2-3, with D hard to call. Trimming shortened V by 9 bases and J by 2 bases, and 15 bases separated the two germline ends. CDR1 is SNHLY and CDR2 is FYNNEI in the germline V gene. This CDR3 has 14 residues. Here the CDR3 reads CARTDWIHTDTQYF. In DNA form, the CDR3 reads TGTGCCAGAACCGACTGGATACACACAGATACGCAGTATTTT. The whole variable domain, remainder taken from reference TRBV2 and TRBJ2-3, is EPEVTQTPSHQVTQMGQEVILRCVPISNHLYFYWYRQILGQKVEFLVSFYNNEISEKSEIFDDQFSVERPDGSNFTLKIRSTKLEDSAMYFCARTDWIHTDTQYFGPGTRLTVL.

This clonotype has at least ten counts. The chain uses TRBV12-3 or TRBV12-4 and TRBJ2-2; perhaps TRBD2 as D (6 bases). The length of the CDR3 is 11 residues. V was cut by 10 bases and J by 6 bases, with 9 bases left in between. The CDR3 coding sequence is TGTGCCAACAGGAGGGCCGGGGAGCTGTTTTTT. Encoded protein: CANRRAGELFF.

This clonotype was picked up one time. The chain uses TRBV9 and TRBJ2-3; no clear D gene. The CDR3 is made up of 13 amino acids. Trimming removed 7 bases from V and 4 bases from J, with 13 bases in between. Germline CDR1 SGDLS, CDR2 YYNGEE. In DNA form, the CDR3 reads TGTGCCAGCCGAAACCCGCAGGCAGATACGCAGTATTTT. This translates into CASRNPQADTQYF.

V usage is TRBV20-1 and J usage is TRBJ2-3; 7 bases agree with TRBD1. V lost 5 bases to trimming and J lost 8 bases; unmatched junction nucleotides: 16. The CDR3 has 15 residues. CDR1 is DFQATT, CDR2 SNEGSKA, per germline (reference sequence). CDR3 DNA: TGCAGTGCTTGTATGAGGGGGCCTACACGCGGTACGCAGTATTTT. Translated: CSACMRGPTRGTQYF.

The gene calls are TRBV7-8 and TRBJ2-1; the D gene is possibly TRBD1 (5 bases). The CDR3 runs 14 residues. V was clipped by 4 bases and J by 7 bases, with 14 bases between them. Germline-derived CDR1 and CDR2 are SGHVS and FQNEAQ. CDR3 loop: CASSSNWGQNEQFF. The CDR3 DNA reads TGTGCCAGCAGCTCCAACTGGGGCCAAAATGAGCAGTTCTTC.

This clonotype was picked up many times. Just one base apart from a much larger clone, this may be a read error. This sequence joins TRBV12-3 or TRBV12-4 and TRBJ1-1; D is unclear. This CDR3 comprises 12 residues. V gave up 1 base and J gave up 4 bases, with 4 bases separating them. For the CDR3, the DNA is TGTGCCAGCAGTTTAGGGATCACTGAAGCTTTCTTT. As protein: CASSLGITEAFF.

This clonotype was seen only a few times. The rearrangement uses TRBV6-1 and TRBJ2-7; 14 bases are shared with TRBD2. Unmatched junction bases numbered 6, after V lost 6 bases and J lost 8 bases. The CDR3 is 14 residues long. Germline V CDR1 and CDR2: MNHNS, SASEGT. CDR3 protein: CASRPGLAGVKQYF. CDR3 sequence (DNA): TGTGCCAGCAGGCCGGGACTAGCGGGAGTCAAGCAGTACTTC.

The rearrangement uses TRBV4-1 and TRBJ2-7; the match to TRBD2 covers 7 bases. Germline CDR1 MGHRA, CDR2 YSYEKL. This CDR3 is 15 amino acids long. J lost 2 bases, V lost 8 bases, and 12 bases had no gene match. For the CDR3, the DNA is TGCGCCAGCCGAACCTCTAGCGGCCGCCCCTACGAGCAGTACTTC. It yields the protein CASRTSSGRPYEQYF.

This clonotype showed up many times. V is TRBV29-1 and J is TRBJ2-2; TRBD1 matches 7 bases. The CDR3 sequence is 14 residues long. V lost 7 bases, J lost 4 bases, and 9 bases stayed unmatched. Germline V gives CDR1 SQVTM, CDR2 ANQGSEA. CDR3 coding DNA: TGCAGCGATACCGGGACAGAGAGCACCGGGGAGCTGTTTTTT. Amino acids: CSDTGTESTGELFF.

This clonotype was counted between two and nine times. The V call is TRBV5-1, the J call TRBJ2-5; D perhaps matches TRBD1 (6 bases). The germline V gene encodes CDR1 SGHRS and CDR2 YFSETQ. The CDR3 extends over 14 amino acids. V lost 3 bases, J lost 2 bases, and 11 bases lay in between. CDR3 sequence reads: CASSSGQTQETQYF. DNA for the CDR3: TGCGCCAGCAGCTCAGGACAGACACAAGAGACCCAGTACTTC.

A few counts support this clonotype. The chain combines TRBV6-6 with TRBJ1-1; the D is unclear. The CDR3 is made up of 13 amino acids. CDR1 MNHNY and CDR2 SVGAGI come from the germline V gene (reference sequence). The V and J ends lost 6 bases and 6 bases respectively, with 14 bases between them. The CDR3 coding sequence is TGTGCCAGCAGCAGTTCTGAGAGAGCTGAAGCTTTCTTT. As protein: CASSSSERAEAFF.

In its sample, this clonotype was seen a few times. This rearrangement joins TRBV12-3 or TRBV12-4 to TRBJ1-6; 7 nucleotides align to TRBD1. V was pared by 0 bases and J by 7 bases, with 3 bases of the junction left unmatched. The CDR3 is 15 residues long. CDR3 DNA: TGTGCCAGCAGTTTAGCGGGACAGAGAAATTCACCCCTCCACTTT. Translated: CASSLAGQRNSPLHF.

In this sample, this clonotype turned up a few times. The chain carries TRBV20-1 and TRBJ1-2; D is perhaps TRBD1 (5 bases). Germline V gene data show CDR1 as DFQATT and CDR2 as SNEGSKA (reference sequence). The ends were cut back, 7 bases at V and 6 bases at J, with 12 bases in the middle. CDR3 length: 11 amino acids. CDR3 sequence: CSVPGKHGYTF. The CDR3 DNA reads as TGCAGTGTACCAGGGAAGCATGGCTACACCTTC.

This chain links TRBV10-3 with TRBJ2-7; possible D gene TRBD2, 5 bases. Germline-derived CDR1 and CDR2 are ENHRY and SYGVKD. V was clipped by 3 bases and J by 4 bases, with 13 bases between them. This CDR3 comprises 14 residues. CDR3 nucleotides: TGTGCCATCAGTGATAGAGGGTTGGGATACGAGCAGTACTTC. Encoded protein: CAISDRGLGYEQYF.

This chain uses TRBV15 with TRBJ2-2; D remains ambiguous. CDR3 length equals 13 residues. The V gene lost 4 bases and the J gene lost 6 bases, with 9 bases spanning the gap. CDR1 is LNHNV and CDR2 is YYDKDF in the germline V gene (reference sequence). The CDR3 nucleotides are TGTGCCACCAGCACCGGCTCACCCGGGGAGCTGTTTTTT. This encodes CATSTGSPGELFF. Complete variable domain (other parts from reference TRBV15 and TRBJ2-2): DAMVIQNPRYQVTQFGKPVTLSCSQTLNHNVMYWYQQKSSQAPKLLFHYYDKDFNNEADTPDNFQSRRPNTSFCFLDIRSPGLGDTAMYLCATSTGSPGELFFGEGSRLTVL.